This TCR beta chain is from a study of T cell responses to AZD1222 COVID-19 vaccine. Study-wide results and limits: Females made up more of the donors, who were largely white British, and clonal diversity may have come out too low.

Data came from immunoSEQ multiplex PCR; TCRdb stores just in-frame clones and leaves some out. In the table there are about 200,000 clones, approximately 93% of which are singletons. This CDR3 contains 13 residues. Germline V gives CDR1 SGHRS, CDR2 YFSETQ. Deletions cut 0 bases from V and 10 bases from J, with 8 bases between. On this clone itself: The antigen is unknown.

This TCR was recovered from an adult who received the AZD1222 COVID-19 vaccine. This chain joins TRBV5-1 and TRBJ1-6, with D hard to call. The sample here was peripheral blood, taken 28 days after the second AZD1222 dose. The CDR3 nucleotides read TGCGCCAGCAGCTTGGTTTATTACTCACCCCTCCACTTT. This translates into CASSLVYYSPLHF.